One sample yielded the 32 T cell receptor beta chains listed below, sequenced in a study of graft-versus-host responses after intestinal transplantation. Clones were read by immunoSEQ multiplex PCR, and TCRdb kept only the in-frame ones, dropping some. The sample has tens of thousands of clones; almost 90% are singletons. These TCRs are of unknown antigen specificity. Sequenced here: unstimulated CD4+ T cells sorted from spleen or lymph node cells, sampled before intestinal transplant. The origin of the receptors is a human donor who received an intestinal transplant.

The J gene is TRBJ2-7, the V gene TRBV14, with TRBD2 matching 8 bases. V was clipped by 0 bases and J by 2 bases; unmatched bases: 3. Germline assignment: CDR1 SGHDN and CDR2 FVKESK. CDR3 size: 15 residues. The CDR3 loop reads CASSQDGTRAYEQYF. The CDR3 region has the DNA TGTGCCAGCAGCCAAGATGGGACTAGGGCCTACGAGCAGTACTTC.

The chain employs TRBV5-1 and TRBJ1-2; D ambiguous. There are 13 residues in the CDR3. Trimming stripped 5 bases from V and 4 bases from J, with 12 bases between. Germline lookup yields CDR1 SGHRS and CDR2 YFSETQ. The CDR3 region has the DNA TGCGCCAGCAGTGTGGGCCCGACCTATGGCTACACCTTC. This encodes CASSVGPTYGYTF.

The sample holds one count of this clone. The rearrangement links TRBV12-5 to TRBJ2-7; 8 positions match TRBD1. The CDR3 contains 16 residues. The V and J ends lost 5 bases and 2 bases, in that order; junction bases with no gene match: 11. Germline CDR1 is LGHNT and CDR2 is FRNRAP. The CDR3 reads CASGPSQWDRPYEQYF. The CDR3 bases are TGTGCTAGTGGTCCCTCTCAATGGGACAGGCCCTACGAGCAGTACTTC.

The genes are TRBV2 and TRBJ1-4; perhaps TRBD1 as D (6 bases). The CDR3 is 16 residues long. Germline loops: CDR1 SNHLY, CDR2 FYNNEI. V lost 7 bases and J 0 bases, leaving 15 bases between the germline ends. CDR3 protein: CASIARGSATNEKLFF. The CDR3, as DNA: TGTGCCAGCATAGCGAGGGGGTCCGCAACTAATGAAAAACTGTTTTTT.

The CDR3 reads CASSGRDRGEQYF. CDR3 sequence (DNA): TGCGCCAGCAGCGGCCGGGACAGGGGCGAGCAGTACTTC. V and J are TRBV5-1 and TRBJ2-7, with 10 bases fitting TRBD1. The CDR3 has 13 amino acids. The germline gives CDR1 SGHRS, CDR2 YFSETQ. V lost 4 bases and J lost 6; bases outside the gene matches: 4.

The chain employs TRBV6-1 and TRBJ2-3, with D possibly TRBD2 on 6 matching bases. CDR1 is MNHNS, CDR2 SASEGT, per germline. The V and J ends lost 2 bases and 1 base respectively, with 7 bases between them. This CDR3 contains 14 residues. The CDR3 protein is CASSEPGGTDTQYF. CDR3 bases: TGTGCCAGCAGTGAACCGGGGGGCACAGATACGCAGTATTTT.

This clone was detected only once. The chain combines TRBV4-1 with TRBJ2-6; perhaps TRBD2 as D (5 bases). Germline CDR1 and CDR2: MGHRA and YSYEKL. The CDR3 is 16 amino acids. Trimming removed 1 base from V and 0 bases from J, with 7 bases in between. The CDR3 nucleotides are TGCGCCAGCAGCCAAGTGACTACCTCTGGGGCCAACGTCCTGACTTTC. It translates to CASSQVTTSGANVLTF.

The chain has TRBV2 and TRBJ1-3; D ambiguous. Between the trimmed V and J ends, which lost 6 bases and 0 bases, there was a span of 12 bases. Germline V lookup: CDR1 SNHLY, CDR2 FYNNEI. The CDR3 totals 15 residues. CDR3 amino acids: CASRDYRISGNTIYF. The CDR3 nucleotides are TGTGCCAGCAGGGACTACAGAATCTCTGGAAACACCATATATTTT.

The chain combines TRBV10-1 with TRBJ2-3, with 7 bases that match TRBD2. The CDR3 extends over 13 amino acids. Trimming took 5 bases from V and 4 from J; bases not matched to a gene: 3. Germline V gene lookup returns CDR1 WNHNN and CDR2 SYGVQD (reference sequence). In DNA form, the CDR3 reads TGCGCCAGCAGTTGGACTAGGTCAGATACGCAGTATTTT. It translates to CASSWTRSDTQYF.

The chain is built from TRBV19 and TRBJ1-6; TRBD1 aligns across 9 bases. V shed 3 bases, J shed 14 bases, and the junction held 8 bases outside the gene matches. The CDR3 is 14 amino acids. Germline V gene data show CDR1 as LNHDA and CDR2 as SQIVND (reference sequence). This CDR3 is CASSITGQGPALHF. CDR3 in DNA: TGTGCCAGTAGTATTACGGGACAGGGTCCGGCCCTCCACTTT.

The CDR3: CASSSSGGDEKLFF. CDR3 bases: TGCGCCAGCAGCTCATCAGGGGGCGATGAAAAACTGTTTTTT. This chain links TRBV5-1 with TRBJ1-4; 8 bases agree with TRBD1. Germline-derived CDR1 and CDR2 are SGHRS and YFSETQ. The CDR3 sequence is 14 residues long. J gave up 6 bases and V 3 bases, and 4 bases lay outside the gene matches.

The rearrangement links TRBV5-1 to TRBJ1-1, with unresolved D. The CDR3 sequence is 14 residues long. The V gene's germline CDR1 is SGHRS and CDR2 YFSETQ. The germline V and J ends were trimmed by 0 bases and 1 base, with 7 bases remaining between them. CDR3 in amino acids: CASSLVSGNTEAFF. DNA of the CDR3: TGCGCCAGCAGCTTGGTATCCGGGAACACTGAAGCTTTCTTT.

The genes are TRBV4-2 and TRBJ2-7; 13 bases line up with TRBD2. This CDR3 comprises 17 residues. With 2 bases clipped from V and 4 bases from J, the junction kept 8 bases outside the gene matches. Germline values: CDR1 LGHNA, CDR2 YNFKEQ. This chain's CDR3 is CASSQRTSGGGDYEQYF. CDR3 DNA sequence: TGTGCCAGCAGCCAAAGGACTAGCGGGGGAGGCGATTACGAGCAGTACTTC.

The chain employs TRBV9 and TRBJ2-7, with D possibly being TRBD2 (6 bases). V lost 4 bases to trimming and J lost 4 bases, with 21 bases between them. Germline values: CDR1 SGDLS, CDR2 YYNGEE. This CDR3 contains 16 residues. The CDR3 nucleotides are TGTGCCAGCAGCCCCCGGGGGACCCTGAGGGTATACGAGCAGTACTTC. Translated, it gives CASSPRGTLRVYEQYF.

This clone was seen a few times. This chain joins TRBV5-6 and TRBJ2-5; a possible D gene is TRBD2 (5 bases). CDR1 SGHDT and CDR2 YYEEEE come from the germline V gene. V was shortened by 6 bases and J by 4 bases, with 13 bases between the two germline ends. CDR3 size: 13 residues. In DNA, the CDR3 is TGTGCCAGCACCCCCCGGGATCGAGAGACCCAGTACTTC. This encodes CASTPRDRETQYF.

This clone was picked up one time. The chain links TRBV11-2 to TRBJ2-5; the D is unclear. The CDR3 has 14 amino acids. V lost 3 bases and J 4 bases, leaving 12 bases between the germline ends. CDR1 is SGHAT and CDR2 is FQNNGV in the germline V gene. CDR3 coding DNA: TGTGCCAGCAGCTTGGGCCCCTTGGGAGAGACCCAGTACTTC. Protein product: CASSLGPLGETQYF. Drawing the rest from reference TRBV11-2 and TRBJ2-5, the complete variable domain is EAGVAQSPRYKIIEKRQSVAFWCNPISGHATLYWYQQILGQGPKLLIQFQNNGVVDDSQLPKDRFSAERLKGVDSTLKIQPAKLEDSAVYLCASSLGPLGETQYFGPGTRLLVL.

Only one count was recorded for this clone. CDR3: CASGWTGIGENEKLFF. Here the CDR3 DNA reads TGTGCTAGTGGTTGGACAGGGATTGGCGAAAATGAAAAACTGTTTTTT. The chain is built from TRBV12-5 and TRBJ1-4; 8 bases match TRBD1. This CDR3 region has 16 residues. Germline V CDR1 and CDR2: LGHNT, FRNRAP. V gave up 4 bases and J gave up 5 bases; unmatched junction bases: 9.

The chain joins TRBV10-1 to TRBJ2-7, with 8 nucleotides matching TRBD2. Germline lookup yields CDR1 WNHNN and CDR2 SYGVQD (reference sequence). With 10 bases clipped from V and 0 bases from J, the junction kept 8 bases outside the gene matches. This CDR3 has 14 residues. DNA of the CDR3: TGCGCCACCTCCAGCGGGGGCGACTCCTACGAGCAGTACTTC. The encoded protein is CATSSGGDSYEQYF.

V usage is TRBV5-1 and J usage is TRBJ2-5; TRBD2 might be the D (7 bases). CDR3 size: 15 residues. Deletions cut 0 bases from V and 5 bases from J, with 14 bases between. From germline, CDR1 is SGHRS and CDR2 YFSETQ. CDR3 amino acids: CASSLDRGARETQYF. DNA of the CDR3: TGCGCCAGCAGCTTGGATCGGGGGGCCCGGGAGACCCAGTACTTC.

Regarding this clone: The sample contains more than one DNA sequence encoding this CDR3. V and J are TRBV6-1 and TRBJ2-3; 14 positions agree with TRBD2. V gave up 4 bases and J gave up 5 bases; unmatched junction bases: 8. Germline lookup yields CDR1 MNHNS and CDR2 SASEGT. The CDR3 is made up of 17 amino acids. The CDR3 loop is CASSGGEGLAGGDTQYF. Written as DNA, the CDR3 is TGTGCCAGCAGTGGAGGAGAAGGACTAGCGGGGGGAGATACGCAGTATTTT.

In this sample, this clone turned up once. The CDR3 protein is CASSLLMNTEAFF. In DNA form, the CDR3 reads TGTGCCAGCAGCTTGTTAATGAACACTGAAGCTTTCTTT. The chain is built from TRBV7-3 and TRBJ1-1; D not certain. The V end lost 3 bases, the J end lost 0 bases, and 5 bases lay between the germline ends. Germline values: CDR1 SGHTA, CDR2 FQGTGA. This CDR3 is built from 13 residues.

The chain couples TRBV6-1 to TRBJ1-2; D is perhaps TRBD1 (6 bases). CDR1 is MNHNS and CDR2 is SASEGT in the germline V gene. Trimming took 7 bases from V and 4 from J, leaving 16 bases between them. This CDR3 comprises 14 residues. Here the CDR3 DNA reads TGTGCCAGCACCTCGGGACAAAACTCCTATGGCTACACCTTC. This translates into CASTSGQNSYGYTF.

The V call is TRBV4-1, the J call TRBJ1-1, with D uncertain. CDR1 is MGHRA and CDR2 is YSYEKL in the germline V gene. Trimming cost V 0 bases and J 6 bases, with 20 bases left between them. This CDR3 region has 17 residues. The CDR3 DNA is TGCGCCAGCAGCCAAGAGCTGCGCCGGCGGCCAACCCCTGAAGCTTTCTTT. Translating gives CASSQELRRRPTPEAFF.

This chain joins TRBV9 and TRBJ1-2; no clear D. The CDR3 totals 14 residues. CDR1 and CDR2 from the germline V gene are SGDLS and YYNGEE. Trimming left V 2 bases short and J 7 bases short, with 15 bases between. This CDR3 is CASSVGPSPPGYTF. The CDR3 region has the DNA TGTGCCAGCAGCGTCGGTCCGTCTCCACCTGGCTACACCTTC.

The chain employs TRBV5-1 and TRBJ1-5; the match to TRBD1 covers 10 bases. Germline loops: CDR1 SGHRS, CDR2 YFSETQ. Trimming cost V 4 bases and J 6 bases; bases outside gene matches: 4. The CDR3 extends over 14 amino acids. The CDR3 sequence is CASSPDRGAQPQHF. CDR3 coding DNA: TGCGCCAGCAGCCCGGACAGGGGGGCTCAGCCCCAGCATTTT.

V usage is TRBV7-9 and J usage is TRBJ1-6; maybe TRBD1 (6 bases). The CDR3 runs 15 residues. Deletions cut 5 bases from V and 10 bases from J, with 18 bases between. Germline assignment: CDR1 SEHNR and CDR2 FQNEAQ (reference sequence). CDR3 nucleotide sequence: TGTGCCAGCAGCACCGATACAGGGAGGGGATCACCCCTCCACTTT. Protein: CASSTDTGRGSPLHF.

The DNA of the CDR3 is TGTGCCAGCAGTGAACTAGAAGTCATCCACAATGAGCAGTTCTTC. It encodes CASSELEVIHNEQFF. The chain has TRBV6-1 and TRBJ2-1; no definite D call. Germline CDR1 and CDR2: MNHNS and SASEGT. The CDR3 spans 15 residues. V lost 2 bases and J lost 5, with 13 bases in between.

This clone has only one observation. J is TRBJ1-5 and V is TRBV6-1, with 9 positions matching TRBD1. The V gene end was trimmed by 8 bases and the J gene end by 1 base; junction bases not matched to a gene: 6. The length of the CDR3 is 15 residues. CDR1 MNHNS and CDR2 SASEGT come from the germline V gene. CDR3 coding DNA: TGTGCCAGCCAACCCGGGACAGGGAGCAATCAGCCCCAGCATTTT. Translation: CASQPGTGSNQPQHF.

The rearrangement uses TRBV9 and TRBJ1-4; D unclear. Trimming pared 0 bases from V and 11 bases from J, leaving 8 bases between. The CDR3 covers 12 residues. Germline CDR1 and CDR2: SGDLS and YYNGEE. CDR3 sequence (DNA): TGTGCCAGCAGCGTAGACGGGGATAAACTGTTTTTT. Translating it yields CASSVDGDKLFF.

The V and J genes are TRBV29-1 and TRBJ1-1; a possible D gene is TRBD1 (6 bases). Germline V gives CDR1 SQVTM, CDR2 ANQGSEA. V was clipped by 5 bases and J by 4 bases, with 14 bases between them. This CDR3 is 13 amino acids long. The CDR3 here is CSVWQGLVTEAFF. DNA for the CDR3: TGCAGCGTTTGGCAGGGGCTGGTCACTGAAGCTTTCTTT. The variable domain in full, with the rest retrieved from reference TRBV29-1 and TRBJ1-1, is SAVISQKPSRDICQRGTSLTIQCQVDSQVTMMFWYRQQPGQSLTLIATANQGSEATYESGFVIDKFPISRPNLTFSTLTVSNMSPEDSSIYLCSVWQGLVTEAFFGQGTRLTVV.

The CDR3 protein is CASSRHGGASNTEAFF. The CDR3, as DNA: TGTGCCAGCAGTAGGCACGGGGGGGCTTCGAACACTGAAGCTTTCTTT. V gene TRBV2 combines with J gene TRBJ1-1, with D possibly matching TRBD1 (6 bases). Trimming removed 5 bases from V and 1 base from J, with 17 bases in between. Germline-derived CDR1 and CDR2 are SNHLY and FYNNEI. This CDR3 is 16 amino acids long.

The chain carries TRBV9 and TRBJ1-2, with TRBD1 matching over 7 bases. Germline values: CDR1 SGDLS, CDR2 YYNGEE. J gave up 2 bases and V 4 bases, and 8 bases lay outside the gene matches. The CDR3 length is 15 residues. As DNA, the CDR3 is TGTGCCAGCAGCCTGGACAGGACCTACAACTATGGCTACACCTTC. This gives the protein CASSLDRTYNYGYTF.